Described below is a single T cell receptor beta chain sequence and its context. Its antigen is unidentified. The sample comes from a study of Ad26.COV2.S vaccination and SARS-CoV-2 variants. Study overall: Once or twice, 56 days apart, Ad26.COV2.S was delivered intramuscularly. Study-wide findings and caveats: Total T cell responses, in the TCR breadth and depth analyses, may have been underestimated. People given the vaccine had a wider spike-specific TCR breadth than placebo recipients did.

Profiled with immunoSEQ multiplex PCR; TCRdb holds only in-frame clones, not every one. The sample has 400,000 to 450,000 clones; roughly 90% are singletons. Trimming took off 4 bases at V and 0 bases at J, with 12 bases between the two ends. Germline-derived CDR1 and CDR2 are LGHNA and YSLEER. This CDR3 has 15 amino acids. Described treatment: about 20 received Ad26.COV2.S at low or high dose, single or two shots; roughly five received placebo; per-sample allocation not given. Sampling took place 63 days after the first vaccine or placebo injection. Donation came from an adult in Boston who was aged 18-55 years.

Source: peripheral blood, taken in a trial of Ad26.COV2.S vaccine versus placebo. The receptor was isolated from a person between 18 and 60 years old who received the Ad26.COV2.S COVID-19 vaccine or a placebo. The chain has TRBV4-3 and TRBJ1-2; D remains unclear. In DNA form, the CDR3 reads TGCGCCAGCAGCCCAGTGGGCAGCTCTAACTATGGCTACACCTTC. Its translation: CASSPVGSSNYGYTF.